This T cell receptor (beta chain) is drawn from a study of cytomegalovirus exposure and HLA in healthy donors. Study conclusions and caveats: In all likelihood, a cluster of highly shared sequence variants was a sequencing artifact.

PCR used 60 Vbeta primers and 13 Jbeta primers. Profiling relied on immunoSEQ multiplex PCR, and the TCRdb table lists in-frame clones only, not all of them. Recorded here are roughly 33,000 clones; the top ten clones represent 3.4%. With respect to this clone: Its antigen remains unidentified.

Sequenced: PBMCs. The TCR comes from a woman in her thirties or forties in good health and CMV-seropositive.

The CDR3 region has the DNA TGTGCCAGCAGTCGCGGGGACAGGGTGGATCGCTACACCTTC. It yields the protein CASSRGDRVDRYTF. The chain is built from TRBV27 and TRBJ1-2; 9 bases line up with TRBD1. CDR1 is MNHEY and CDR2 is SMNVEV in the germline V gene (reference sequence). Trimming took 5 bases from V and 9 from J; bases not matched to a gene: 10. The CDR3 runs 14 residues.